The next 32 T cell receptor beta chains were all read from a single sample in a study of CD8 T cells in Susac syndrome (dated by TCRdb to between 2018 and 2020). The library was built by means of the immunoSEQ multiplex PCR assay. RNA was extracted using the RNeasy kit, and roughly 0.5 to 1 microgram was reverse transcribed with random hexamers. Through fastp at Q25 and MiXCR, TCRdb rebuilt clones from the public reads, retaining in-frame beta chains. Each CDR3 protein appears once, grouped with its most common genes and DNA. The sample includes roughly 120,000 distinct CDR3 sequences, with around 96% observed a single time. The ten largest clones add up to roughly 0.087% of the sample. The specimen was CD4+ T cells from PBMCs. These receptors came from a human donor in good health.

This clonotype was seen a single time. This sequence joins TRBV7-6 and TRBJ2-3; D ambiguous. Germline V gene data show CDR1 as SGHVS and CDR2 as FNYEAQ. This CDR3 has 14 amino acids. V dropped 2 bases and J dropped 4 bases, with 10 bases sitting between them. The DNA for the CDR3 is TGTGCCAGCAGCTTAAACACATACTCAGATACGCAGTATTTT. Amino acids: CASSLNTYSDTQYF.

The V call is TRBV7-2, the J call TRBJ1-2, with no clear D. CDR1 is SGHTA, CDR2 FQGNSA, per germline. The V end was cut by 5 bases, the J end by 6 bases, with 13 bases between. The CDR3 length is 13 residues. In DNA, the CDR3 is TGTGCCAGCAGCCCGGGGAGAGAAGATGGCTACACCTTC. Translation: CASSPGREDGYTF.

The chain joins TRBV20-1 to TRBJ1-4; possibly TRBD1 for D (5 bases). This CDR3 has 14 residues. The germline V gene has CDR1 DFQATT and CDR2 SNEGSKA (reference sequence). V gave up 3 bases and J gave up 6 bases, with 14 bases separating them. The CDR3: CSARRDPGHEKLFF. As DNA, the CDR3 is TGCAGTGCTAGGCGGGATCCAGGGCATGAAAAACTGTTTTTT.

This clonotype was found once. This sequence joins TRBV30 and TRBJ2-7; 9 nucleotides line up with TRBD1. CDR1 is GTSNPN and CDR2 is SVGIG in the germline V gene (reference sequence). V shed 6 bases and J 6 bases; nucleotides not matched to a gene: 6. The CDR3 spans 12 residues. CDR3 in amino acids: CACHGTGFEQYF. CDR3 bases: TGTGCCTGCCATGGGACAGGGTTCGAGCAGTACTTC.

The chain recombines TRBV6-2 or TRBV6-3 with TRBJ1-2; D may be TRBD1 (5 bases). The CDR3 extends over 14 amino acids. CDR1 and CDR2 from the germline V gene are MNHEY and SVGEGT. Trimming cost V 2 bases and J 7 bases, with 14 bases left between them. This chain's CDR3 is CASSYGGLTRGYTF. The CDR3 bases are TGTGCCAGCAGTTACGGGGGTCTCACGCGTGGCTACACCTTC.

The chain carries TRBV28 and TRBJ2-7; D may be TRBD1 or TRBD2 (6 bases each). CDR1 is MDHEN, CDR2 SYDVKM, per germline. V was cut by 7 bases and J by 0 bases, with 13 bases left in between. The CDR3 runs 14 residues. In DNA form, the CDR3 reads TGTGCCAGCACCCGGGGGCAGAGCTCCTACGAGCAGTACTTC. Translated, it gives CASTRGQSSYEQYF.

As DNA, the CDR3 is TGTGCCAGCAGCTCCTATACAACCAGGGGCGATACGCAGTATTTT. Protein sequence: CASSSYTTRGDTQYF. The gene calls are TRBV7-9 and TRBJ2-3; tentative D call: TRBD1 (6 bases). The CDR3 is made up of 15 amino acids. The ends were cut back, 4 bases at V and 6 bases at J, with 17 bases in the middle. Germline-derived CDR1 and CDR2 are SEHNR and FQNEAQ (reference sequence).

Concerning this clonotype: One end of the junction does not line up with germline, which may come from a read error. The chain is built from TRBV19 and TRBJ2-1, with 9 bases aligning to TRBD1. The CDR3 has 14 amino acids. Per the germline V gene, CDR1 is LNHDA and CDR2 is SQIVND (reference sequence). The CDR3 coding sequence is TGTGCCAGTCAACAGGGACAGGGAGTCGGTCCTAGCATCTTC. It specifies CASQQGQGVGPSIF.

V gene TRBV19 combines with J gene TRBJ2-2; the D gene could be TRBD1 or TRBD2 (5 bases each). Deletions cut 8 bases from V and 6 bases from J, with 16 bases between. CDR1 is LNHDA, CDR2 SQIVND, per germline (reference sequence). This CDR3 has 14 residues. The chain's CDR3 is CASWDQRAAGELFF. The CDR3 region has the DNA TGTGCCAGTTGGGACCAGAGGGCCGCCGGGGAGCTGTTTTTT.

This clonotype was picked up one time. The rearrangement uses TRBV4-3 and TRBJ2-1; D unclear. With 1 base removed from V and 0 bases from J, the gap between germline ends came to 13 bases. Looked up from germline, CDR1 is LGHNA and CDR2 is YSLEER. The CDR3 totals 17 residues. The CDR3 DNA is TGCGCCAGCAGCCAAGCCCTACCGGGTAACTCCTACAATGAGCAGTTCTTC. This encodes CASSQALPGNSYNEQFF.

The V gene is TRBV7-2, the J gene TRBJ1-1, with 7 positions matching TRBD1. Germline-derived CDR1 and CDR2 are SGHTA and FQGNSA. This CDR3 region has 14 residues. Germline trimming cut 2 bases from V and 2 bases from J; bases unmatched to any gene: 2. The CDR3 reads CASSLRDRNTEAFF. In DNA, the CDR3 is TGTGCCAGCAGCTTAAGGGACAGAAACACTGAAGCTTTCTTT.

The chain carries TRBV15 and TRBJ2-7; possible D gene TRBD2, 6 bases. The V gene's germline CDR1 is LNHNV and CDR2 YYDKDF (reference sequence). The CDR3 runs to 14 residues. Deletions cut 8 bases from V and 0 bases from J, with 14 bases between. The CDR3 DNA follows: TGTGCCACCGGGACTGCTCCTATCTCCTACGAGCAGTACTTC. Amino acid sequence: CATGTAPISYEQYF. Full variable domain (missing parts from reference TRBV15 and TRBJ2-7): DAMVIQNPRYQVTQFGKPVTLSCSQTLNHNVMYWYQQKSSQAPKLLFHYYDKDFNNEADTPDNFQSRRPNTSFCFLDIRSPGLGDTAMYLCATGTAPISYEQYFGPGTRLTVT.

Written as DNA, the CDR3 is TGCAGTGCTAGAGCACCGACGGGGGAATACGAGCAGTACTTC. It translates to CSARAPTGEYEQYF. The J gene is TRBJ2-7, the V gene TRBV20-1; tentative D call: TRBD2 (6 bases). This CDR3 is built from 14 residues. Germline assignment: CDR1 DFQATT and CDR2 SNEGSKA (reference sequence). With 1 base removed from V and 4 bases from J, the gap between germline ends came to 14 bases.

The chain uses TRBV5-1 and TRBJ2-1, with TRBD2 identical over 12 bases. From germline, CDR1 is SGHRS and CDR2 YFSETQ. CDR3 length: 15 residues. Trimming removed 2 bases from V and 7 bases from J; junction bases left unmatched: 4. CDR3 DNA: TGCGCCAGCAGCTTTACTAGCGGGAGGAGTAATGAGCAGTTCTTC. Its translation is CASSFTSGRSNEQFF.

The rearrangement joins TRBV6-2 or TRBV6-3 to TRBJ1-1; possibly TRBD1 for D (6 bases). Germline V gene sequence: CDR1 MNHEY, CDR2 SVGEGT. Trimming left V 7 bases short and J 0 bases short, with 18 bases between. The CDR3 totals 16 residues. The CDR3 DNA sequence: TGTGCCAGCATCTATTCAAAGGGGGTCATGAACACTGAAGCTTTCTTT. It translates to CASIYSKGVMNTEAFF.

This chain connects TRBV5-1 to TRBJ1-1; 7 bases are shared with TRBD1. The CDR3 runs 16 residues. Germline values: CDR1 SGHRS, CDR2 YFSETQ. The V segment lost 4 bases and the J segment 3 bases; nucleotides outside the gene matches: 12. The CDR3 sequence is CASSRSTGPLDTEAFF. CDR3 bases: TGCGCCAGCAGCCGCTCGACAGGGCCCCTCGACACTGAAGCTTTCTTT.

The chain uses TRBV11-1 and TRBJ2-2; TRBD2 aligns across 7 bases. CDR1 and CDR2 (germline): SGHAT, FQDESV (reference sequence). CDR3 length: 16 residues. Trimming at V came to 1 base and at J to 3 bases, leaving 5 bases not matched to a gene. The CDR3 loop reads CASSLVSGGYTGELFF. CDR3 in DNA: TGTGCCAGCAGCTTAGTGTCGGGAGGCTACACCGGGGAGCTGTTTTTT.

The chain links TRBV6-6 to TRBJ2-1; weak D call: TRBD2 (6 bases). The germline gives CDR1 MNHNY, CDR2 SVGAGI (reference sequence). The CDR3 consists of 16 residues. V lost 0 bases and J 6 bases, leaving 15 bases between the germline ends. CDR3 bases: TGTGCCAGCAGTTACTCTCCCCCCGGACTACCCAATGAGCAGTTCTTC. Its protein product is CASSYSPPGLPNEQFF.

The chain links TRBV2 to TRBJ1-1, with D uncertain. This CDR3 has 17 amino acids. The germline V gene encodes CDR1 SNHLY and CDR2 FYNNEI. V was trimmed by 6 bases and J by 1 base, leaving 21 bases between them. The DNA for the CDR3 is TGTGCCAGCAGCGGAGGCCTCCACACAAACAGGAACACTGAAGCTTTCTTT. Protein product: CASSGGLHTNRNTEAFF.

The chain links TRBV3-1 to TRBJ2-7; D unclear. CDR3 length: 15 residues. The germline V and J ends were trimmed by 4 bases and 5 bases, with 18 bases remaining between them. Per germline, CDR1 LGHDT and CDR2 YNNKEL (reference sequence). Written as DNA, the CDR3 is TGTGCCAGCAGCCCCCGTGGAGAACCTTACGACGAGCAGTACTTC. Translated, it gives CASSPRGEPYDEQYF.

This chain connects TRBV29-1 to TRBJ1-1; tentative D call: TRBD1 (6 bases). From germline, CDR1 is SQVTM and CDR2 ANQGSEA. This CDR3 is 12 amino acids long. Trimming pared 7 bases from V and 3 bases from J, leaving 12 bases between. The CDR3 loop is CSASWGHTEAFF. CDR3 in DNA: TGCAGCGCGTCATGGGGGCACACTGAAGCTTTCTTT.

The chain joins TRBV20-1 to TRBJ2-1, with D unresolved. The CDR3 length is 11 residues. V was pared by 6 bases and J by 6 bases, with 9 bases between. Per the germline V gene, CDR1 is DFQATT and CDR2 is SNEGSKA (reference sequence). The CDR3 coding sequence is TGCAGTGCCGTATTTGGCAATGAGCAGTTCTTC. Its protein is CSAVFGNEQFF.

The rearrangement joins TRBV20-1 to TRBJ1-2; 10 bases line up with TRBD1. J gave up 4 bases and V 6 bases, and 2 bases lay outside the gene matches. The CDR3 runs 12 residues. Germline CDR1 DFQATT, CDR2 SNEGSKA (reference sequence). CDR3 region: CSARTGGYGYTF. The CDR3 DNA follows: TGCAGTGCACGGACAGGGGGCTATGGCTACACCTTC.

V usage is TRBV3-1 and J usage is TRBJ2-6, with D perhaps matching TRBD1 (6 bases). The CDR3 loop spans 22 amino acids. Germline values: CDR1 LGHDT, CDR2 YNNKEL (reference sequence). The V and J ends lost 0 bases and 2 bases respectively, with 26 bases between them. Written as DNA, the CDR3 is TGTGCCAGCAGCCAAGATAATGACCCTGGGACATTCCTCGGTGCTGGGGCCAACGTCCTGACTTTC. Translation gives CASSQDNDPGTFLGAGANVLTF.

The chain combines TRBV20-1 with TRBJ2-3, with D uncertain. CDR1 and CDR2 (germline): DFQATT, SNEGSKA (reference sequence). V lost 6 bases, J lost 0 bases, and 10 bases lay in between. The CDR3 covers 13 residues. CDR3 loop: CSAKSPSTDTQYF. Here the CDR3 DNA reads TGCAGTGCCAAATCCCCTAGCACAGATACGCAGTATTTT.

The chain combines TRBV5-1 with TRBJ1-1; the D is unclear. Germline V lookup: CDR1 SGHRS, CDR2 YFSETQ. The CDR3 extends over 13 amino acids. V lost 2 bases, J lost 4 bases, and 9 bases lay in between. Here the CDR3 DNA reads TGCGCCAGCAGCTTCGTCGAGGGCACTGAAGCTTTCTTT. Translated: CASSFVEGTEAFF.

V gene TRBV7-2 combines with J gene TRBJ2-1, with 16 bases fitting TRBD2. Per the germline V gene, CDR1 is SGHTA and CDR2 is FQGNSA. The CDR3 sequence is 17 residues long. With V trimmed by 4 bases and J by 6 bases, 6 bases remained unmatched. The CDR3 DNA reads TGTGCCAGCAGCTGGGGACTAGCGGGAGGGCCCGGCAATGAGCAGTTCTTC. Translating it yields CASSWGLAGGPGNEQFF.

This chain connects TRBV6-2 or TRBV6-3 to TRBJ2-2; D not resolved. Germline V lookup: CDR1 MNHEY, CDR2 SVGEGT. V was clipped by 7 bases and J by 4 bases, with 7 bases between them. There are 12 residues in the CDR3. Written as DNA, the CDR3 is TGTGCCAGCAATACAGTCACCGGGGAGCTGTTTTTT. Encoded protein: CASNTVTGELFF.

This rearrangement joins TRBV11-2 to TRBJ2-6; D remains ambiguous. Germline loops: CDR1 SGHAT, CDR2 FQNNGV. The CDR3 spans 15 residues. Trimming left V 7 bases short and J 0 bases short, with 10 bases between. DNA of the CDR3: TGTGCCAGCATCCCCATAAACTCTGGGGCCAACGTCCTGACTTTC. This translates into CASIPINSGANVLTF.

CDR3 coding DNA: TGTGCCTGGGGGTTTAGTTTCAATCAGCCCCAGCATTTT. It specifies CAWGFSFNQPQHF. V and J are TRBV30 and TRBJ1-5; D unclear. With 5 bases removed from V and 3 bases from J, the gap between germline ends came to 11 bases. Germline CDR1 and CDR2: GTSNPN and SVGIG (reference sequence). This CDR3 spans 13 amino acids.

The genes are TRBV28 and TRBJ1-4, with D perhaps TRBD1 (5 bases). Trimming took 8 bases from V and 0 from J, leaving 10 bases between them. Germline CDR1 reads MDHEN; CDR2 reads SYDVKM. CDR3 length equals 14 residues. The CDR3 spells CASSYRTTNEKLFF. CDR3 sequence (DNA): TGTGCCAGCTCATACAGGACAACTAATGAAAAACTGTTTTTT.

This chain joins TRBV20-1 and TRBJ1-4; D gene ambiguous. The CDR3 is 13 residues long. V dropped 5 bases and J dropped 5 bases, with 12 bases sitting between them. Germline V gives CDR1 DFQATT, CDR2 SNEGSKA (reference sequence). The CDR3 here is CSAARHHNEKLFF. The CDR3 coding sequence is TGCAGTGCTGCTAGACACCACAATGAAAAACTGTTTTTT.